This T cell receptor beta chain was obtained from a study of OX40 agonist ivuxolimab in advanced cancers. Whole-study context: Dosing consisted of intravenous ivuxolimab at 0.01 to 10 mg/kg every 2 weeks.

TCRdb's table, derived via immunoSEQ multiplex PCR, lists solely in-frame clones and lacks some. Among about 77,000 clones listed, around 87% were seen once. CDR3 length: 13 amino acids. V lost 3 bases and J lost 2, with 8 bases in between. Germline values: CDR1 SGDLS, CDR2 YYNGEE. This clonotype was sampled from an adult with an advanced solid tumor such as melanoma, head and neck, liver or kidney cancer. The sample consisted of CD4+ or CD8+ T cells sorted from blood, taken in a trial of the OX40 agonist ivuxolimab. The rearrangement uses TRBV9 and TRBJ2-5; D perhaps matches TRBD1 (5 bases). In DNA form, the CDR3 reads TGTGCCAGCAGCGGGGGCAGACAAGAGACCCAGTACTTC. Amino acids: CASSGGRQETQYF.